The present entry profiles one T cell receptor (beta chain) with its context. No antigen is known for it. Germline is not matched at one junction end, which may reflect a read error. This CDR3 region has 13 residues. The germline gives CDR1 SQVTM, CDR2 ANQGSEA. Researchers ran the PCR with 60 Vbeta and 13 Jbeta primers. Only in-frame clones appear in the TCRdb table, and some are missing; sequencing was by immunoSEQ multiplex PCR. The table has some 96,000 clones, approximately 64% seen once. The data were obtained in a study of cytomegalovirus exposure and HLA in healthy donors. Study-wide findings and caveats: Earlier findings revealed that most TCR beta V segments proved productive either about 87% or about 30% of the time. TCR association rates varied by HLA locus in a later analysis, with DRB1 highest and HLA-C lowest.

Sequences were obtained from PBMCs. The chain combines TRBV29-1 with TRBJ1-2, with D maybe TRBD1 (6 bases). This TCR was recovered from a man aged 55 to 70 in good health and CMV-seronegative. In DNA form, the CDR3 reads TGCAGCGTTGGTGGACAGTTGAACTATGGCCACACCTTC. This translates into CSVGGQLNYGHTF.